These T cell receptor beta chains were read from a single sample in a study of T cell clonotyping in hematopoietic cell transplantation. Sequencing was performed with immunoSEQ multiplex PCR; in TCRdb, only in-frame clones are kept and a portion is missing. Of more than 9,500 clones listed, roughly nine tenths are singletons. The sequencing sample was made of peripheral blood mononuclear cells. These receptor sequences come from a human donor who either received an allogeneic hematopoietic cell transplant for a myeloid malignancy or was a related donor (not recorded which). Some clones in this sample may be carry-over from other donors' samples. Both conserved end residues are part of each CDR3. D genes are given only for firm matches. Clone size is not always given. Where it is, it says once, few, many or a class for expanded clones.

j_call,v_call,d_call,clone_size,cdr3_nt,cdr3_aa
TRBJ1-6,TRBV5-1,TRBD1,.,TGCGCCAGCAGCTGGACAGGGCTCTCACCCCTCCACTTT,CASSWTGLSPLHF
TRBJ1-6,TRBV5-5,TRBD1,.,TGTGCCAGCAGCTTCACAGGGGGCGCGGGGAATAATTCACCCCTCCACTTT,CASSFTGGAGNNSPLHF
TRBJ2-3,TRBV19,.,.,TGTGCCAGTAGTATTAGAGACACCACAGATACGCAGTATTTT,CASSIRDTTDTQYF
TRBJ2-3,TRBV14,.,.,TGTGCCAGCAGCCAAGGCCAATATACGCAGTATTTT,CASSQGQYTQYF
TRBJ1-1,TRBV7-3,.,.,TGTGCCAGCAGCACAACAGGGAACACTGAAGCTTTCTTT,CASSTTGNTEAFF
TRBJ1-6,TRBV5-1,.,.,TGCGCCAGCAGCACTACCAAGCGGGGGAGCTCCTATAATTCACCCCTCCACTTT,CASSTTKRGSSYNSPLHF
TRBJ2-3,TRBV11-2,TRBD1,.,TGTGCCAGCAGCTTAGATCTACGACAGGGGGCAGATACGCAGTATTTT,CASSLDLRQGADTQYF
TRBJ1-3,TRBV5-1,TRBD1,.,TGCGCCAGCAGCCAATTGGGACAGGGAAACACCATATATTTT,CASSQLGQGNTIYF
TRBJ2-7,TRBV4-1,.,.,TGCGCCAGCAGCCAAGAGGGATCCTACGAGCAGTACTTC,CASSQEGSYEQYF
TRBJ2-5,TRBV19,.,.,TGTGCCAGTAGTATCGGGGGCATGGAGACCCAGTACTTC,CASSIGGMETQYF
TRBJ2-2,TRBV7-3,TRBD2,.,TGTGCCAGCAGCCCAGGACTAGCGGGGGTAACCGGGGAGCTGTTTTTT,CASSPGLAGVTGELFF
TRBJ2-7,TRBV6-6,TRBD1,.,TGTGCCAGCAGTTACGGGACAGGAACCTCCTACGAGCAGTACTTC,CASSYGTGTSYEQYF
TRBJ2-5,TRBV2,.,.,TGTGCCAGCAGTGTGCCCCGGGGCGTCCAAGAGACCCAGTACTTC,CASSVPRGVQETQYF
TRBJ2-1,TRBV6-6,.,.,TGTGCCAGCAAGGGTGAGGAGCAGTTCTTC,CASKGEEQFF
TRBJ1-6,TRBV4-1,.,few,TGCGCCAGCAGCCAAGATGCGTGGAACAGAGGCGATTCACCCCTCCACTTT,CASSQDAWNRGDSPLHF
TRBJ2-2,TRBV27,.,.,TGTGCCAGCAGTTTATGGACAACGAACACCGGGGAGCTGTTTTTT,CASSLWTTNTGELFF
TRBJ2-7,TRBV19,.,.,TGTGCCAGTAGTATAGTACCAGGAGGGACCTACGAGCAGTACTTC,CASSIVPGGTYEQYF
TRBJ1-2,TRBV14,.,.,TGTGCCAGCAGCCAAGACTACAGGCCCTATGGCTACACCTTC,CASSQDYRPYGYTF
TRBJ2-7,TRBV15,TRBD1,.,TGTGCCACCAGCAGATTAGGGACAGCCACCCAGTTCTACGAGCAGTACTTC,CATSRLGTATQFYEQYF
TRBJ2-3,TRBV7-9,TRBD1,.,TGTGCCAGCAGGCGGGACAGGGAAACAGATACGCAGTATTTT,CASRRDRETDTQYF
TRBJ1-1,TRBV27,.,.,TGTGCCAGCAGTTTGGGGGCCCTGATGAACACTGAAGCTTTCTTT,CASSLGALMNTEAFF
TRBJ1-5,TRBV6-5,.,.,TGTGCCAGCAGACGGGGTTTCAATCAGCCCCAGCATTTT,CASRRGFNQPQHF
TRBJ1-2,TRBV19,TRBD1,.,TGTGCCAGTAGTATCTCCTCGACAGGGATGGGCTACACCTTC,CASSISSTGMGYTF
TRBJ1-1,TRBV5-4,.,.,TGTGCCAGCAGCCCGGGACCCGACCTAGGGTTTCATGTAGCTTTCTTT,CASSPGPDLGFHVAFF
TRBJ1-2,TRBV5-1,.,.,TGCGCCAGCACCCGGGACACCGCTAACTATGGCTACACCTTC,CASTRDTANYGYTF
TRBJ2-7,TRBV10-3,.,once,TGTGCCATCTCCCCCGCGGCAGGACCCACCGGAGAGCAGTACTTC,CAISPAAGPTGEQYF
TRBJ2-7,TRBV19,.,.,TGTGCCAGTAGTGTCGGGGATCCCTACGAGCAGTACTTC,CASSVGDPYEQYF
TRBJ1-2,TRBV4-3,TRBD1,.,TGCGCCAGCAGCCAAGAGCAGGGGGGGACTGACTACACCTTC,CASSQEQGGTDYTF
TRBJ1-2,TRBV7-2,TRBD1,.,TGTGCCAGCAGCTCCGGGACAGGGAACTATGGCTACACCTTC,CASSSGTGNYGYTF
TRBJ1-1,TRBV6-5,.,.,TGTGCCAGCACCAAGGACAGCGGGGGAACTGAAGCTTTCTTT,CASTKDSGGTEAFF
TRBJ2-5,TRBV5-1,TRBD1,.,TGCGCCAGCAGCTTGGGGGACAGGGGACACCAAGAGACCCAGTACTTC,CASSLGDRGHQETQYF
TRBJ2-5,TRBV13,.,.,TGTGCCAGCAGCTTAGGGACAGAGACCCAGTACTTC,CASSLGTETQYF
TRBJ2-5,TRBV2,.,.,TGTGCCAGCACGGGCGCGGCCCAAGAGACCCAGTACTTC,CASTGAAQETQYF
TRBJ2-2,TRBV19,TRBD1,.,TGTGCCAGTCGAGGACAGGGGGCTTCCACCGGGGAGCTGTTTTTT,CASRGQGASTGELFF
TRBJ2-1,TRBV4-3,TRBD2,.,TGCGCCAGCAGCCAAGGGGGGGGAGTCGCCAATGAGCAGTTCTTC,CASSQGGGVANEQFF
TRBJ1-5,TRBV9,.,.,TGTGCCAGCAGCGTAGATCTGGGACAACCCCAGCATTTT,CASSVDLGQPQHF
TRBJ2-2,TRBV18,TRBD1,.,TGTGCCAGCTCACCGCAGGGGGCCGGGGAGCTGTTTTTT,CASSPQGAGELFF
TRBJ1-4,TRBV19,.,.,TGTGCCAGTAGTATAGGGCGGGGAGGCAAACTGTTTTTT,CASSIGRGGKLFF
TRBJ1-1,TRBV5-1,.,.,TGCGCCAGCAGCCCTACCGCGGGGGGTACTGAAGCTTTCTTT,CASSPTAGGTEAFF
TRBJ2-6,TRBV15,.,.,TGTGCCACCAGCAGAGTCTCTGGGGCCAACGTCCTGACTTTC,CATSRVSGANVLTF
TRBJ1-6,TRBV7-2,TRBD1,.,TGTGCCAGCAGCTTAGCCGCCGGGACAGGGGGCTCACCCCTCCACTTT,CASSLAAGTGGSPLHF
TRBJ1-3,TRBV6-6,.,.,TGTGCCAGCGGAGGGAGAACTGGAAACACCATATATTTT,CASGGRTGNTIYF
TRBJ1-1,TRBV5-1,.,.,TGCGCCAGCAGCTTGGCGGGTGGGATGAACACTGAAGCTTTCTTT,CASSLAGGMNTEAFF
TRBJ2-6,TRBV4-2,.,.,TGTGCCAGCAGCCAAGAAGGAGGTTCTGGGGCCAACGTCCTGACTTTC,CASSQEGGSGANVLTF
TRBJ2-1,TRBV9,TRBD2,.,TGTGCCAGCAGCGTAGGTAGCGGGGGGAATGAGCAGTTCTTC,CASSVGSGGNEQFF
TRBJ2-5,TRBV18,.,.,TGTGCCAGCTCACCCCCGGGTAAGGGAGAGACCCAGTACTTC,CASSPPGKGETQYF
TRBJ2-3,TRBV29-1,TRBD1,.,TGCAGCGTGGACAGGGGCGGCACAGATACGCAGTATTTT,CSVDRGGTDTQYF
TRBJ2-7,TRBV18,.,.,TGTGCCAGCTCACTTACTGCGGGGACGGCGGTGTCGGCCGAGCAGTACTTC,CASSLTAGTAVSAEQYF
TRBJ2-7,TRBV7-8,.,.,TGTGCCAGCAGCCCGGACTACGAGCAGTACTTC,CASSPDYEQYF
TRBJ1-1,TRBV7-2,.,.,TGTGCCAGCAGCCTGATGGGGAGCACTGAAGCTTTCTTT,CASSLMGSTEAFF
TRBJ1-4,TRBV7-9,TRBD1,.,TGTGCCAGCAGCCCTGGGGACAGGGATAATGAAAAACTGTTTTTT,CASSPGDRDNEKLFF
TRBJ1-1,TRBV5-1,.,once,TGCGCCAGCAGCTTGGCGGGACAAAATCGCGCTTTCTTT,CASSLAGQNRAFF
TRBJ2-5,TRBV18,.,.,TGTGCCAGCTCACCTTATTCCGAGACCCAGTACTTC,CASSPYSETQYF
TRBJ2-2,TRBV19,TRBD2,.,TGTGCCAGTAGTCGGACTAGCGGGGCCAACACCGGGGAGCTGTTTTTT,CASSRTSGANTGELFF
TRBJ1-3,TRBV7-2,.,few,TGTGCCAGCAGCTACAAAAGGGGAAACACCATATATTTT,CASSYKRGNTIYF
TRBJ1-1,TRBV9,.,.,TGTGCCAGCAGCCCCAGCGGAGGGACTGAAGCTTTCTTT,CASSPSGGTEAFF
TRBJ1-5,TRBV19,.,.,TGTGCCAGTAGTATTCAGGCATTTTCTAATCAGCCCCAGCATTTT,CASSIQAFSNQPQHF
TRBJ2-7,TRBV6-1,.,few,TGTGCCAGCAGCTGGACACCATCCTACGAGCAGTACTTC,CASSWTPSYEQYF
TRBJ2-5,TRBV4-1,.,.,TGCGCCAGCAGCCAAGATGCAGCGCCACTCGAGACCCAGTACTTC,CASSQDAAPLETQYF